These 10 T cell receptor beta chains were sequenced from one sample in a study of blood T cell repertoires in COVID-19. Using immunoSEQ multiplex PCR, the repertoire was profiled, and TCRdb retains in-frame clones only, with some absent. This sample has some 350,000 clones, with around 87% found just once. The sequenced material came from peripheral blood. The receptors come from a young man with active or convalescent COVID-19.

The V gene is TRBV11-2, the J gene TRBJ2-5, with a tentative D call TRBD2 (5 bases). The CDR3 has 14 residues. The V end lost 5 bases, the J end lost 2 bases, and 12 bases lay between the germline ends. CDR1 SGHAT and CDR2 FQNNGV come from the germline V gene. CDR3 in DNA: TGTGCCAGCAGCCCGGGGTGGGGACAAGAGACCCAGTACTTC. Its translation is CASSPGWGQETQYF.

The V gene is TRBV3-1 (or the pseudogene TRBV3-2), the J gene TRBJ2-1; 8 bases match TRBD1. Germline V gene lookup returns CDR1 LGHDT and CDR2 YNNKEL (reference sequence). V lost 2 bases and J lost 8; bases outside the gene matches: 8. CDR3 length: 15 amino acids. CDR3 sequence: CASSQNLDRVYEQFF. The CDR3 DNA reads TGTGCCAGCAGCCAAAATCTGGACAGGGTCTATGAGCAGTTCTTC.

The CDR3 is CASSLGTGTSYNSPLHF. DNA of the CDR3: TGTGCCAGCAGCCTCGGGACAGGGACATCCTATAATTCACCCCTCCACTTT. The V gene is TRBV4-2, the J gene TRBJ1-6, with 9 nucleotides matching TRBD1. The germline V gene encodes CDR1 LGHNA and CDR2 YNFKEQ. This CDR3 comprises 17 residues. V trimming: 4 bases; J trimming: 1 base; junction bases outside the gene matches: 5.

The chain links TRBV18 to TRBJ2-7; TRBD2 aligns across 11 bases. This CDR3 spans 16 amino acids. V trimming: 0 bases; J trimming: 6 bases; junction bases outside the gene matches: 7. Germline V lookup: CDR1 KGHSH, CDR2 LQKENI. The CDR3 DNA is TGTGCCAGCTCACCACCGACTAGCGGGATGAGGGGCGAGCAGTACTTC. It specifies CASSPPTSGMRGEQYF.

The chain uses TRBV28 and TRBJ1-1; 8 bases agree with TRBD1. The V gene's germline CDR1 is MDHEN and CDR2 SYDVKM. J was trimmed by 4 bases and V by 1 base; bases with no gene match: 8. The CDR3 totals 16 residues. The CDR3 DNA sequence: TGTGCCAGCAGTTTATACAGGGGGAACATCGCCACTGAAGCTTTCTTT. This encodes CASSLYRGNIATEAFF. Variable domain in full (rest from reference TRBV28 and TRBJ1-1): DVKVTQSSRYLVKRTGEKVFLECVQDMDHENMFWYRQDPGLGLRLIYFSYDVKMKEKGDIPEGYSVSREKKERFSLILESASTNQTSMYLCASSLYRGNIATEAFFGQGTRLTVV.

This rearrangement joins TRBV28 to TRBJ1-2; D gene uncertain. The CDR3 contains 11 residues. Trimming pared 10 bases from V and 7 bases from J, leaving 13 bases between. The germline V gene encodes CDR1 MDHEN and CDR2 SYDVKM. This chain's CDR3 is CATRQLGGYTF. CDR3 coding DNA: TGTGCCACGAGACAATTAGGTGGCTACACCTTC.

This chain links TRBV24-1 with TRBJ2-6, with 10 positions matching TRBD1. The J segment lost 4 bases and the V segment lost 2 bases, leaving 7 bases of the junction unmatched. Germline V gene lookup returns CDR1 KGHDR and CDR2 SFDVKD. CDR3 length: 18 residues. The CDR3, as DNA: TGTGCCACCAGTGATTCTCCCGGGACAGGGGTAGGGGCCAACGTCCTGACTTTC. Amino acid sequence: CATSDSPGTGVGANVLTF.

This clone was observed once. The J gene is TRBJ2-6, the V gene TRBV18; D possibly corresponds to TRBD1 (5 bases). Germline V lookup: CDR1 KGHSH, CDR2 LQKENI. CDR3 length: 18 amino acids. Trimming took 1 base from V and 0 from J, leaving 13 bases between them. DNA of the CDR3: TGTGCCAGCTCACCACGGGCCCCCGACAGCTCTGGGGCCAACGTCCTGACTTTC. Translated: CASSPRAPDSSGANVLTF.

The chain uses TRBV2 and TRBJ1-1; TRBD1 matches at 7 bases. Unmatched junction bases numbered 13, after V lost 8 bases and J lost 10 bases. There are 13 residues in the CDR3. In germline, CDR1 is SNHLY, CDR2 FYNNEI. As DNA, the CDR3 is TGTGCCAGCCGGGACAGCTTCATGCCCCGAGCTTTCTTT. Translation: CASRDSFMPRAFF.

V gene TRBV6-2 or TRBV6-3 combines with J gene TRBJ2-3; possible D gene TRBD2, 6 bases. The CDR3 is 14 amino acids. Trimming took off 4 bases at V and 2 bases at J, with 10 bases between the two ends. Per germline, CDR1 MNHEY and CDR2 SVGEGT. The CDR3 DNA reads TGTGCCAGCAGTTTGTCGGGAGACACAGATACGCAGTATTTT. It specifies CASSLSGDTDTQYF.